The entry that follows covers one TCR beta chain sequence. Antigen specificity is unknown. The entry originates in a study of cytomegalovirus exposure and HLA in healthy donors. This CDR3 contains 15 residues. Germline V gene sequence: CDR1 ENHRY, CDR2 SYGVKD. V gave up 11 bases and J gave up 4 bases; unmatched junction bases: 11. PCR employed 60 Vbeta and 13 Jbeta primers. Profiling relied on immunoSEQ multiplex PCR, and the TCRdb table lists in-frame clones only, not all of them. Here the sample spans 140,000 or so clones, roughly 80% being singletons. Findings and caveats of the study: A later analysis appeared to link common viral pathogens to several of the most significant clusters. Listed as cytomegalovirus-associated were 150 or so TCR beta chains. The authors later found most CMV-associated TCR beta chains appeared HLA-restricted. Many donors shared some public TCRs, even though most TCR sequences were rare.

The specimen sequenced was PBMCs. The sequence derives from a male donor in good health and CMV-seronegative. The gene calls are TRBV10-3 and TRBJ2-1; 10 nucleotides align to TRBD1. DNA of the CDR3: TGTGCCGTATCCGGGACAGGGGTTGGGTACAATGAGCAGTTCTTC. Translated: CAVSGTGVGYNEQFF.